Presented here are 8 T cell receptor beta chains from one specimen sequenced in a study of T cell changes during pregnancy in multiple sclerosis. Libraries were prepared by immunoSEQ multiplex PCR; TCRdb keeps only in-frame clonotypes and omits some of them. This sample has tens of thousands of clones, with about 93% found just once. The sequenced sample was peripheral blood, obtained in the third trimester of pregnancy. These receptors all come from a female donor with multiple sclerosis, enrolled in a pregnancy study.

The chain links TRBV28 to TRBJ1-5; perhaps TRBD1 as D (5 bases). The germline V gene encodes CDR1 MDHEN and CDR2 SYDVKM. This CDR3 has 17 residues. Trimming pared 2 bases from V and 0 bases from J, leaving 14 bases between. The DNA of the CDR3 is TGTGCCAGCAGTTTACGAACAGGCCCTTATAGCAATCAGCCCCAGCATTTT. It yields the protein CASSLRTGPYSNQPQHF.

This clone was seen once. The V gene is TRBV5-5, the J gene TRBJ2-3; 9 bases fit TRBD2. The germline V gene encodes CDR1 SGHKS and CDR2 YYEKEE (reference sequence). The CDR3 runs 16 residues. With V trimmed by 3 bases and J by 6 bases, 11 bases remained unmatched. The CDR3 coding sequence is TGTGCCAGCAGCTCGGCTCTAGCGGGATATGGGGATACGCAGTATTTT. This translates into CASSSALAGYGDTQYF. The variable domain in full, completed from reference TRBV5-5 and TRBJ2-3, reads DAGVTQSPTHLIKTRGQQVTLRCSPISGHKSVSWYQQVLGQGPQFIFQYYEKEERGRGNFPDRFSARQFPNYSSELNVNALLLGDSALYLCASSSALAGYGDTQYFGPGTRLTVL.

This sequence joins TRBV7-9 and TRBJ2-3; D might be TRBD2 (5 bases). Trimming shortened V by 1 base and J by 4 bases, and 9 bases separated the two germline ends. Germline V CDR1 and CDR2: SEHNR, FQNEAQ (reference sequence). CDR3 length: 14 residues. Here the CDR3 DNA reads TGTGCCAGCAGCTTAGAAAAAGCGGCAGATACGCAGTATTTT. Translated, it gives CASSLEKAADTQYF. Supplemented by reference TRBV7-9 and TRBJ2-3, the full variable domain reads DTGVSQNPRHKITKRGQNVTFRCDPISEHNRLYWYRQTLGQGPEFLTYFQNEAQLEKSRLLSDRFSAERPKGSFSTLEIQRTEQGDSAMYLCASSLEKAADTQYFGPGTRLTVL.

This chain connects TRBV19 to TRBJ1-2, with 8 bases matching TRBD1. Per germline, CDR1 LNHDA and CDR2 SQIVND (reference sequence). The junction had 4 bases not matched to a gene; V was cut back by 5 bases and J by 5 bases. This CDR3 has 13 amino acids. The CDR3 is CASSPDRVYGYTF. In DNA, the CDR3 is TGTGCCAGTAGTCCGGACAGGGTATATGGCTACACCTTC.

This chain connects TRBV7-9 to TRBJ2-3; D may be TRBD1 (6 bases). The CDR3 length is 16 residues. The V gene lost 1 base and the J gene lost 4 bases, with 15 bases spanning the gap. From germline, CDR1 is SEHNR and CDR2 FQNEAQ (reference sequence). CDR3 sequence: CASSLVLGQFADTQYF. CDR3 sequence (DNA): TGTGCCAGCAGCTTAGTGTTGGGACAATTCGCAGATACGCAGTATTTT.

The genes are TRBV6-5 and TRBJ2-7; TRBD1 matches at 7 bases. The CDR3 covers 14 residues. Germline V gene sequence: CDR1 MNHEY, CDR2 SVGAGI. Trimming took 5 bases from V and 3 from J; bases not matched to a gene: 7. CDR3 region: CASSHSPGGYEQYF. CDR3 bases: TGTGCCAGCAGTCATTCCCCAGGGGGCTACGAGCAGTACTTC.

CDR3 protein: CASSLEAGVNTEAFF. The CDR3 coding sequence is TGTGCCAGCAGCTTAGAGGCAGGCGTGAACACTGAAGCTTTCTTT. The rearrangement links TRBV7-9 to TRBJ1-1, with no clear D. This CDR3 comprises 15 residues. Germline V lookup: CDR1 SEHNR, CDR2 FQNEAQ (reference sequence). The V end lost 1 base, the J end lost 0 bases, and 9 bases lay between the germline ends. The whole variable domain, filled in from reference TRBV7-9 and TRBJ1-1, reads DTGVSQNPRHKITKRGQNVTFRCDPISEHNRLYWYRQTLGQGPEFLTYFQNEAQLEKSRLLSDRFSAERPKGSFSTLEIQRTEQGDSAMYLCASSLEAGVNTEAFFGQGTRLTVV.

The rearrangement uses TRBV6-1 and TRBJ1-2, with TRBD1 as a possible D gene (6 bases). V was trimmed by 3 bases and J by 4 bases, leaving 15 bases between them. The CDR3 sequence is 15 residues long. CDR1 is MNHNS, CDR2 SASEGT, per germline. The CDR3 region has the DNA TGTGCCAGCAGTGACCTAAGACAGGTTAGCTATGGCTACACCTTC. The encoded protein is CASSDLRQVSYGYTF.